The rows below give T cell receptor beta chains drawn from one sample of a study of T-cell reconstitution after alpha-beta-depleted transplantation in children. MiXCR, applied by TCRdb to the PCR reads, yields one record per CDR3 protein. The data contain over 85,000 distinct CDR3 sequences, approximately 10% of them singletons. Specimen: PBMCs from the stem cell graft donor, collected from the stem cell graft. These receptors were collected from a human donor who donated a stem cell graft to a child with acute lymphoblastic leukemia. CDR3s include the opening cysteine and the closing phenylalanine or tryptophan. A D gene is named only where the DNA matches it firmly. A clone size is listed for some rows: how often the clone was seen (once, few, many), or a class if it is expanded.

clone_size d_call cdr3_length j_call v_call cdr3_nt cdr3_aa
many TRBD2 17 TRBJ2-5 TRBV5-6 TGTGCCAGCAGCTTGGATTATCTAGGCGGGAGCCAAGAGACCCAGTACTTC CASSLDYLGGSQETQYF
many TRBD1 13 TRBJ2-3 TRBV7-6 TGTGCCAGCAGGAGCGGACAGGCGGATACGCAGTATTTT CASRSGQADTQYF
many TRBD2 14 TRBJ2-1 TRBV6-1 TGTGCCAGCAGTCTAGCGGGAGAACACAATGAGCAGTTCTTC CASSLAGEHNEQFF
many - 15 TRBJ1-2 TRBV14 TGTGCCAGCAGCCAAGATAGAAGCTGGGGTAATGGCTACACCTTC CASSQDRSWGNGYTF
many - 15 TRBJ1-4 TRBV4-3 TGCGCCAGCAGCCTCTCCCGACAGTCCCTTGGAAAACTGTTTTTT CASSLSRQSLGKLFF
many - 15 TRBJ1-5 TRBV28 TGTGCCAGCAGCCGGGGACAAGATAGCAATCAGCCCCAGCATTTT CASSRGQDSNQPQHF
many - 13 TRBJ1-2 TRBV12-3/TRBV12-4 TGTGCCAGCAGCCCCAATGGTTTGGATGGCTACACCTTC CASSPNGLDGYTF
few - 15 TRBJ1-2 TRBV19 TGTGCCAGTAGTATAAATCCGGGAGTTAACTATGGCTACACCTTC CASSINPGVNYGYTF
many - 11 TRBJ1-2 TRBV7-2 TGTGCCAGCAGCTACGGTTTGCATATCACCTTC CASSYGLHITF
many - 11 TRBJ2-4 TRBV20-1 TGCAGTGCTAGGGGTGAGCACATTCAGTACTTC CSARGEHIQYF
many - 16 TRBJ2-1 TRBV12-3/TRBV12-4 TGTGCCAGCAGCCCGACTAGTACGAGCTCCTACAATGAGCAGTTCTTC CASSPTSTSSYNEQFF
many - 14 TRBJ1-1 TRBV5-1 TGCGCCAGCAGCTTGGTTGGGGGGAACACTGAAGCTTTCTTT CASSLVGGNTEAFF
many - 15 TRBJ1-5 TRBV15 TGTGCCACCAGCAGAGATCGCGTCAGCAATCAGCCCCAGCATTTT CATSRDRVSNQPQHF
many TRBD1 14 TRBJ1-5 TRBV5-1 TGCGCCAGCAGCTTGGGACAGGGGGAGCAGCCCCAGCATTTT CASSLGQGEQPQHF
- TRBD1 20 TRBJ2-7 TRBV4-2 TGTGCCAGCAGCCCTTTCGGGCGACAGGGGACGCAATTTCGCTCCTACGAGCAGTACTTC CASSPFGRQGTQFRSYEQYF
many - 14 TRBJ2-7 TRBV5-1 TGCGCCAGCAGCACAGGTCCGAGCTCCTACGAGCAGTACTTC CASSTGPSSYEQYF
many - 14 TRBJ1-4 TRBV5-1 TGCGCCAGCAGCTTGGACCCAACTAATGAAAAACTGTTTTTT CASSLDPTNEKLFF
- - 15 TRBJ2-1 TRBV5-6 TGTGCCAGCAGCCCGGAGGGGGCTGGATACAATGAGCAGTTCTTC CASSPEGAGYNEQFF
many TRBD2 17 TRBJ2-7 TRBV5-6 TGTGCCAGCAGCCTCCCTTCACTAGCGGGAGTCCCCCACGAGCAGTACTTC CASSLPSLAGVPHEQYF
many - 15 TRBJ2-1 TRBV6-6 TGTGCCAGCAGTTACGAGTGGACCCCATACAATGAGCAGTTCTTC CASSYEWTPYNEQFF
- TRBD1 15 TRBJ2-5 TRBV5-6 TGTGCCAGCAGATTCGGTGACAGGGGCCAAGAGACCCAGTACTTC CASRFGDRGQETQYF
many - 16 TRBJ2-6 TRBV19 TGTGCCAGTAGGTGGTTGGACAGTCTGGGGGCCAACGTCCTGACTTTC CASRWLDSLGANVLTF
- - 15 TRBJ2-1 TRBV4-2 TGTGCCAGCAGCCAAGATAGGTCAGGGGCTAGTGAGCAGTTCTTC CASSQDRSGASEQFF
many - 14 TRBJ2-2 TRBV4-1 TGCGCCAGCAGCCAAGTGGTAGGAACCGGGGAGCTGTTTTTT CASSQVVGTGELFF
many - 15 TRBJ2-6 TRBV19 TGTGCCAGTAGCCCCAGGAGGGGAATGGCCAACGTCCTGACTTTC CASSPRRGMANVLTF
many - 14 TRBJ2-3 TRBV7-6 TGTGCCAGCAGCTTAAGGGCCCCCCTTGATACGCAGTATTTT CASSLRAPLDTQYF
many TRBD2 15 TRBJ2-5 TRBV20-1 TGCAGTGCTAGAGATGGGCGGGAGAGTCAAGAGACCCAGTACTTC CSARDGRESQETQYF
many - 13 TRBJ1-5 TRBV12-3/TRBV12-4 TGTGCCAGCAGTCCAGGGTCAAATCAGCCCCAGCATTTT CASSPGSNQPQHF
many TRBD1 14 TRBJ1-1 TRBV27 TGTGCCAGCAGTAGAGACAGGGGTGGCACTGAAGCTTTCTTT CASSRDRGGTEAFF
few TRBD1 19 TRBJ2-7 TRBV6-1 TGTGCCAGCGGCCACGGGACAGGGCGCGGCGGAAGTCGGTCCTACGAGCAGTACTTC CASGHGTGRGGSRSYEQYF
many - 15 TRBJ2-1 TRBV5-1 TGCGCCAGCAGCTCTACGGTCGCTGGGCGTGATGAGCAGTTCTTC CASSSTVAGRDEQFF
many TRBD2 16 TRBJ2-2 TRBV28 TGTGCCAGCAGTCCCCCAGCGGGAGCTGGAACCGGGGAGCTGTTTTTT CASSPPAGAGTGELFF
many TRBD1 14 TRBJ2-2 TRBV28 TGTGCCAGCAGTTTCATTGGGGACAGCAGGGAGCTGTTTTTT CASSFIGDSRELFF
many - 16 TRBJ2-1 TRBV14 TGTGCCAGCAGCCAAGAGATGTGGGGACGGGACAATGAGCAGTTCTTC CASSQEMWGRDNEQFF
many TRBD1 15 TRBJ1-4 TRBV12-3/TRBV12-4 TGTGCCAGCAGACCACAGGGGGCAGGGGTTGAAAAACTGTTTTTT CASRPQGAGVEKLFF
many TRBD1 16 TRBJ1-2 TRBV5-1 TGCGCCAGCAGCTTGGCCGGACAGGTTACTAACTATGGCTACACCTTC CASSLAGQVTNYGYTF
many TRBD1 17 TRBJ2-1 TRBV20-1 TGCAGTGCTTGGGGGACAGACGGTGAGGGTGTTTTAGGTGAGCAGTTCTTC CSAWGTDGEGVLGEQFF
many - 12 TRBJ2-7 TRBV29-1 TGCAGCGGAAGGGGTCTACACTACGAGCAGTACTTC CSGRGLHYEQYF
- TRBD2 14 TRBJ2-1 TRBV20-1 TGCAGTGCTAGCGGCCTAGCGGGGGAAAATGAGCAGTTCTTC CSASGLAGENEQFF
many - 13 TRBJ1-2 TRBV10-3 TGTGCCCTAAGACCGGGCCGGACCGGGCGCTACACCTTC CALRPGRTGRYTF
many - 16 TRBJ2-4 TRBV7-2 TGTGCCAGCAGCTTAGTCTGGGATGTGGCCAAAAACATTCAGTACTTC CASSLVWDVAKNIQYF
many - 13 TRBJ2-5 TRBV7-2 TGTGCCAGCACCTTAGGAAGGCGGGAGACCCAGTACTTC CASTLGRRETQYF
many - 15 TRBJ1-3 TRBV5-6 TGTGCCAGCAGCTTGGGACCGCAACGGGGAAACACCATATATTTT CASSLGPQRGNTIYF
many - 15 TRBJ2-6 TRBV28 TGTGCCAGCAGTTTAAGTCGGGTTGGGGCCAACGTCCTGACTTTC CASSLSRVGANVLTF
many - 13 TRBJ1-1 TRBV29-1 TGCAGCGTTGCCCGACAGGTAGCCCCTGAAGCTTTCTTT CSVARQVAPEAFF
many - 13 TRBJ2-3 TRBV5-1 TGCGCCAGCAGCTTGGTCCCCGCAGATACGCAGTATTTT CASSLVPADTQYF
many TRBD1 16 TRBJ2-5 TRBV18 TGTGCCAGCTCCCCTTATGGGACAGAATATCAAGAGACCCAGTACTTC CASSPYGTEYQETQYF
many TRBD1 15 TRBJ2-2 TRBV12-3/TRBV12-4 TGTGCCAGCAGTTTCGAGACAGGGCACACCGGGGAGCTGTTTTTT CASSFETGHTGELFF
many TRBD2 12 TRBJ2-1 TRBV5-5 TGTGCCAGCAGCTCTGGCGGGGGTCGGCAGTTCTTC CASSSGGGRQFF
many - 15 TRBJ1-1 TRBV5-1 TGCGCCAGCAGATCTGCAAGTCTCAGGAACACTGAAGCTTTCTTT CASRSASLRNTEAFF